The text below deals with one T cell receptor (beta chain). What it binds is unknown. Assay used: immunoSEQ multiplex PCR; TCRdb lists only in-frame clones, some missing. The repertoire holds roughly 66,000 clones, 83% seen once, with 0.55% to 0.8% in the top ten. These data belong to a study of OX40 agonist ivuxolimab in advanced cancers. Looked up from germline, CDR1 is MNHNY and CDR2 is SVGAGI (reference sequence). The CDR3 has 15 amino acids. With 4 bases removed from V and 0 bases from J, the gap between germline ends came to 10 bases. Study results and limitations: Clones of CD4+ and CD8+ blood T cells grew by week 6 at doses of 0.1 to 3.0 mg/kg. Relative to CD4+ cells, CD8+ T cells on average had more expanded clones. Some patients without response likewise showed low normalized clonal expansion. Still undetermined is the antigen specificity of the expanded peripheral T cells.

The source is an adult with an advanced solid tumor such as melanoma, head and neck, liver or kidney cancer. The sample here was CD4+ or CD8+ T cells sorted from blood, taken in a trial of the OX40 agonist ivuxolimab. V is TRBV6-6 and J is TRBJ1-3; D is undetermined. This chain's CDR3 is CASSLGSFSGNTIYF. The DNA for the CDR3 is TGTGCCAGCAGTTTAGGCAGCTTCTCTGGAAACACCATATATTTT.